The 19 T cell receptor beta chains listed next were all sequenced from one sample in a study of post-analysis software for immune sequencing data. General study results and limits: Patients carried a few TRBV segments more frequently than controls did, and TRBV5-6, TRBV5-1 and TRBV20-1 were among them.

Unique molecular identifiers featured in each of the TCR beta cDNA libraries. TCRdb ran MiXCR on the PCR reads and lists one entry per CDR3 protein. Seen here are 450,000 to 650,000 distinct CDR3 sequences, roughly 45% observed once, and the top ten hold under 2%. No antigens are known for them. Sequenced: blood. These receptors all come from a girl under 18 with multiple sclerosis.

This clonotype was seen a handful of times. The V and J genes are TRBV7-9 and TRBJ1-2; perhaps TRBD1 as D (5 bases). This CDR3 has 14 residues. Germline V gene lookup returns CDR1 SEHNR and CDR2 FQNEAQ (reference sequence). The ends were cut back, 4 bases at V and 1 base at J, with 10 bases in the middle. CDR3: CASSSGLLNYGYTF. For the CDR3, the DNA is TGTGCCAGCAGCTCGGGACTGCTTAACTATGGCTACACCTTC.

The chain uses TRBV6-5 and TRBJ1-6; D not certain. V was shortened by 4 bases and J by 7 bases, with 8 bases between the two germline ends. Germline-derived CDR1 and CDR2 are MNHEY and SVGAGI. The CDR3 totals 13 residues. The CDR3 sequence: CASSFSLNSPLHF. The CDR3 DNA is TGTGCCAGCAGTTTCAGTTTAAATTCACCCCTCCACTTT.

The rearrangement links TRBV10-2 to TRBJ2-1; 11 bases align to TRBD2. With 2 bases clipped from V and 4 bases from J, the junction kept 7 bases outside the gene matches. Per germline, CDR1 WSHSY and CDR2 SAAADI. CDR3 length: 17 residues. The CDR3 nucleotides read TGCGCCAGCAGTGAGCATCAGGGACTAGCGGTATACAATGAGCAGTTCTTC. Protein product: CASSEHQGLAVYNEQFF.

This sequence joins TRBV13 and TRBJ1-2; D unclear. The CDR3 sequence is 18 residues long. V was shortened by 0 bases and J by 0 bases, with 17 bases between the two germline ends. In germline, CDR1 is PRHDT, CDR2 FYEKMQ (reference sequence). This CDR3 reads CASSLGGDIKRTNYGYTF. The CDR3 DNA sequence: TGTGCCAGCAGCTTAGGTGGAGACATCAAGAGGACTAACTATGGCTACACCTTC.

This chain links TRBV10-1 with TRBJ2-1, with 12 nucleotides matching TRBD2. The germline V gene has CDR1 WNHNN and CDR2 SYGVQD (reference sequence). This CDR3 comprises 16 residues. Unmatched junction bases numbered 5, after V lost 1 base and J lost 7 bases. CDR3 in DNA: TGCGCCAGCAGTGAGTTAACTAGCGGGAGGACTAATGAGCAGTTCTTC. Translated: CASSELTSGRTNEQFF.

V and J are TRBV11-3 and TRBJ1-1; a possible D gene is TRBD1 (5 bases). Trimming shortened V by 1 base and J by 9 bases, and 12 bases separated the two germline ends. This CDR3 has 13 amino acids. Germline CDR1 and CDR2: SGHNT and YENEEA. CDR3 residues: CASSLAPEGQAFF. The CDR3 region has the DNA TGTGCCAGCAGCTTAGCCCCCGAGGGGCAAGCTTTCTTT.

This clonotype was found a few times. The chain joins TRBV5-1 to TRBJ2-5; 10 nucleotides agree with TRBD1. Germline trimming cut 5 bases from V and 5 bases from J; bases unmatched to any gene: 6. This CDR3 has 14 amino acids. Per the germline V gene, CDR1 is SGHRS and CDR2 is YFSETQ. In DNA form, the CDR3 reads TGCGCCAGCAGAACCGGGACAGGGGACGAGACCCAGTACTTC. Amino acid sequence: CASRTGTGDETQYF.

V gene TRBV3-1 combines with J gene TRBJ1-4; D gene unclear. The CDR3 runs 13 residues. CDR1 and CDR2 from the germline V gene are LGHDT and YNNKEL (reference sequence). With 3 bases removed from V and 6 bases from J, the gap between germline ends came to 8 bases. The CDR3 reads CASSQGVDEKLFF. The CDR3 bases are TGTGCCAGCAGCCAGGGCGTAGATGAAAAACTGTTTTTT. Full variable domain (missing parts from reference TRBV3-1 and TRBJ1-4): DTAVSQTPKYLVTQMGNDKSIKCEQNLGHDTMYWYKQDSKKFLKIMFSYNNKELIINETVPNRFSPKSPDKAHLNLHINSLELGDSAVYFCASSQGVDEKLFFGSGTQLSVL.

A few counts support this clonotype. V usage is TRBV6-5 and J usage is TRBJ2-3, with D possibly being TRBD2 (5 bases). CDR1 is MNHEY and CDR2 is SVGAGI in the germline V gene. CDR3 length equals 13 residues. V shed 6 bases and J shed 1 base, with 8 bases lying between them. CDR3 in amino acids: CASREAGTDTQYF. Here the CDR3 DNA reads TGTGCCAGCAGGGAGGCGGGCACAGATACGCAGTATTTT.

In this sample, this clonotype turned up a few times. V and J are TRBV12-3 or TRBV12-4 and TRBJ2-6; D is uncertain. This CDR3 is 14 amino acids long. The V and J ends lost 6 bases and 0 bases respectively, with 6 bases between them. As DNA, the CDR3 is TGTGCCAGCAGCCCCCACTCTGGGGCCAACGTCCTGACTTTC. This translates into CASSPHSGANVLTF.

CDR3 nucleotides: TGCGCCAGCAGCTCGGGACAGGGGGAAGACGAGCAGTACTTC. As protein: CASSSGQGEDEQYF. The chain is built from TRBV5-1 and TRBJ2-7; 11 nucleotides match TRBD1. The CDR3 is made up of 14 amino acids. V trimming: 3 bases; J trimming: 5 bases; junction bases outside the gene matches: 4. Germline values: CDR1 SGHRS, CDR2 YFSETQ.

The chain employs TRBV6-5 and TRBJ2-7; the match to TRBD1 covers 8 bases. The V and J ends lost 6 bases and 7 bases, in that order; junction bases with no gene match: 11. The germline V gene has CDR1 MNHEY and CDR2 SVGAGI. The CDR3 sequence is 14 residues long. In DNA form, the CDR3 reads TGTGCCAGCAGCCGGGACAGGAACTACAATGAGCAGTACTTC. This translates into CASSRDRNYNEQYF.

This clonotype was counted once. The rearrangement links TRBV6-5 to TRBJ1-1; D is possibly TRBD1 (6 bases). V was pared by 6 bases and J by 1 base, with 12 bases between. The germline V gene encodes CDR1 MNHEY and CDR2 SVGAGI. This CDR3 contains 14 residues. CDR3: CASSPDRKNTEAFF. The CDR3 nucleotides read TGTGCCAGCAGCCCTGACAGGAAGAACACTGAAGCTTTCTTT.

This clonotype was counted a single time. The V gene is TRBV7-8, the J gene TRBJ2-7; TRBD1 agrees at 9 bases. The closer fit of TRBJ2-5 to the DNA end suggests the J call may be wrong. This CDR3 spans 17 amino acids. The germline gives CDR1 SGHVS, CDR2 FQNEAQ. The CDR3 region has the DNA TGTGCCAGCAGCCCCCTGCGGGACAGGGTCGAAGGAGAGACCCAGTACTTC. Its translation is CASSPLRDRVEGETQYF.

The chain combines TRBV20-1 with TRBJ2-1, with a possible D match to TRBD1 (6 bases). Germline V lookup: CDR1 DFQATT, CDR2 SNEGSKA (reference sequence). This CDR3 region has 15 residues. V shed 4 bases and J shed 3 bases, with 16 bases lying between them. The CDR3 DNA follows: TGCAGTGCTAACCCAGGGGCAGTGATCTACAATGAGCAGTTCTTC. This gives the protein CSANPGAVIYNEQFF.

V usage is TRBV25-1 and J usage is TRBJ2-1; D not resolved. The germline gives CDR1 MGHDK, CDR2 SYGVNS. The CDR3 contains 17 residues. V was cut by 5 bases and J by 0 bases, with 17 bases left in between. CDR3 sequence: CASSIGSRASSYNEQFF. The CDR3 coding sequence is TGTGCCAGCAGTATTGGAAGTCGGGCAAGCTCCTACAATGAGCAGTTCTTC.

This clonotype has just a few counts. DNA of the CDR3: TGTGCCAGCAGCTTTAGTAACAGGGGTGAGCAGTTCTTC. Its translation: CASSFSNRGEQFF. The chain couples TRBV11-2 to TRBJ2-1, with TRBD1 matching over 7 bases. This CDR3 region has 13 residues. Germline V gene lookup returns CDR1 SGHAT and CDR2 FQNNGV. V shed 3 bases and J 9 bases; nucleotides not matched to a gene: 5.

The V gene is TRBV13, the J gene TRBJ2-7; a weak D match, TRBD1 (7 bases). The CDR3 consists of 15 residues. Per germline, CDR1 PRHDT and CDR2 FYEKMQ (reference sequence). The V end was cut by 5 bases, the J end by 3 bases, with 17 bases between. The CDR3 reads CASSPRQGGGYEQYF. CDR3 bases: TGTGCCAGCAGCCCCCGACAGGGAGGAGGCTACGAGCAGTACTTC.

The DNA of the CDR3 is TGCGCCAGCAGCCAAGTCTGGAAGGGCGGGGGCTACTACGAGCAGTACTTC. Amino acid sequence: CASSQVWKGGGYYEQYF. The chain has TRBV4-1 and TRBJ2-7; TRBD2 is a possible D gene (7 bases). The V gene lost 1 base and the J gene lost 3 bases, with 19 bases spanning the gap. CDR1 and CDR2 from the germline V gene are MGHRA and YSYEKL. The CDR3 is 17 amino acids.